A single TCR beta chain is shown here with its context. This clonotype was found many times. Its antigen target is currently unknown. It has no much larger one-base neighbor in the sample; base qualities were not kept. Library generation was performed with PCR. Reads for this sample came from an Illumina HiSeq 2000. The public reads were reprocessed in TCRdb via fastp at Q25 and MiXCR, keeping in-frame beta chains. When rows share a CDR3 protein, they turn into one entry using the most common DNA and genes. This sample holds some 21,000 distinct CDR3 sequences; roughly two fifths were observed only once. The biggest ten clones account for about 40% of the sample. The source of the sample is a study of tumor-infiltrating lymphocytes in oesophageal squamous cell carcinoma (dated by TCRdb to 2016 to 2018). In the germline V gene, CDR1 corresponds to MDHEN and CDR2 to SYDVKM. Ends trimmed: V by 7 bases, J by 4 bases; bases unmatched to a gene: 17. The CDR3 has 17 amino acids, counting the end cysteine and phenylalanine. The kept DNA is CDR3 alone, 51 bases in frame from the first base.

The receptor chain draws on TRBV28 and TRBJ1-1, and 8 bases in between align with TRBD1. The sample consisted of esophageal tumor tissue. The source is a male donor with esophageal squamous cell carcinoma. The encoded CDR3 is CASNHGQGSFKGTEAFF. The nucleotides read TGTGCCAGCAACCACGGACAGGGCTCCTTTAAGGGCACTGAAGCTTTCTTT. Where the CDR3 stops, the reference TRBV28 and TRBJ1-1 genes take over; the full variable domain is DVKVTQSSRYLVKRTGEKVFLECVQDMDHENMFWYRQDPGLGLRLIYFSYDVKMKEKGDIPEGYSVSREKKERFSLILESASTNQTSMYLCASNHGQGSFKGTEAFFGQGTRLTVV.